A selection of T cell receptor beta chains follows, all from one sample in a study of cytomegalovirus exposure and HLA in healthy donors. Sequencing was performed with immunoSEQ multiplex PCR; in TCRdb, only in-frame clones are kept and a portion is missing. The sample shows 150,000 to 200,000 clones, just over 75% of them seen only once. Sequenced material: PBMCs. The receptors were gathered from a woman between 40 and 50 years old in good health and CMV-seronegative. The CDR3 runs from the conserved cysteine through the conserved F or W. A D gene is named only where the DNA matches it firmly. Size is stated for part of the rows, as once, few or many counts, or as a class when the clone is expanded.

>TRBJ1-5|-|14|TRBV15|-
CATVGDRGNQPQHF
TGTGCCACCGTGGGAGATAGGGGCAATCAGCCCCAGCATTTT
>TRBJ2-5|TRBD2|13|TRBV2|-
CASSPGLEETQYF
TGTGCCAGCAGCCCTGGACTAGAAGAGACCCAGTACTTC
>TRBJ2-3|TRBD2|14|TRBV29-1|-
CSVSSGSGTDTQYF
TGCAGCGTCTCTAGCGGGAGTGGCACAGATACGCAGTATTTT
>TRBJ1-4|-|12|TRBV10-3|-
CAISVSEEKLFF
TGTGCCATCAGTGTTTCGGAGGAAAAACTGTTTTTT
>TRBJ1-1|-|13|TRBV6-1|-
CASSERVHAEAFF
TGTGCCAGCAGTGAGAGGGTCCACGCTGAAGCTTTCTTT
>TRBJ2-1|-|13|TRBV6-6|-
CASSFEGVGEQFF
TGTGCCAGCAGTTTCGAGGGAGTAGGTGAGCAGTTCTTC
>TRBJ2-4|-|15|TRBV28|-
CASTAGGTQKDIQYF
TGTGCCAGCACCGCTGGCGGAACTCAAAAGGACATTCAGTACTTC
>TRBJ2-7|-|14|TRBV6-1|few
CASSAGGSLDEQYF
TGTGCCAGCAGTGCCGGCGGGTCCCTGGACGAGCAGTACTTC
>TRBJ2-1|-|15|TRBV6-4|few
CASRRGHESYNEQFF
TGTGCCAGCAGACGAGGGCACGAGTCCTACAATGAGCAGTTCTTC
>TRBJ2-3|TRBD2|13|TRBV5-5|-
CASSPREAGTQYF
TGTGCCAGCAGCCCTCGGGAGGCAGGTACGCAGTATTTT
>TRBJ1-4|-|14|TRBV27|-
CASRRLGTNEKLFF
TGTGCCAGCAGGCGGTTGGGAACTAATGAAAAACTGTTTTTT
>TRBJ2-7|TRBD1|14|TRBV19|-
CASTPGGSSYEQYF
TGTGCCAGTACCCCAGGGGGTAGCTCCTACGAGCAGTACTTC
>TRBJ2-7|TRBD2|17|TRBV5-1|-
CASSFEPTLAGGYEQYF
TGCGCCAGCAGCTTTGAGCCGACGCTAGCGGGAGGGTACGAGCAGTACTTC